This entry lists 31 T cell receptor beta chains sequenced from one sample in a study of CD8 T cells in Susac syndrome. With random hexamers, roughly 0.45 to 1 ug RNA was reverse transcribed. TCRdb processed the immunoSEQ multiplex PCR reads anew with MiXCR; each CDR3 protein has one entry. The sample has around 50,000 distinct CDR3 sequences; over 90% are singletons. Material for sequencing was CD8+ T cells from PBMCs. Receptor source: a human donor in good health.

V and J are TRBV19 and TRBJ2-7, with 10 nucleotides matching TRBD2. Germline trimming cut 6 bases from V and 2 bases from J; bases unmatched to any gene: 10. From germline, CDR1 is LNHDA and CDR2 SQIVND (reference sequence). The CDR3 sequence is 16 residues long. The CDR3 reads CASSLGRGLATYEQYF. DNA for the CDR3: TGTGCCAGTAGCCTTGGCAGGGGACTAGCGACCTACGAGCAGTACTTC.

The genes are TRBV14 and TRBJ2-3, with TRBD2 identical over 12 bases. The germline CDR1 and CDR2 sequences are SGHDN and FVKESK. With V trimmed by 0 bases and J by 6 bases, 4 bases remained unmatched. The length of the CDR3 is 16 residues. The CDR3 nucleotides read TGTGCCAGCAGCCAAGAAAGACTAGCGGGAGCTGATACGCAGTATTTT. It codes for CASSQERLAGADTQYF.

The V gene is TRBV2, the J gene TRBJ2-1, with unresolved D. Germline-derived CDR1 and CDR2 are SNHLY and FYNNEI. The CDR3 is 10 amino acids. Trimming removed 7 bases at V and 4 bases at J, with 2 bases between. The CDR3 is CASTYNEQFF. CDR3 DNA: TGTGCCAGCACTTACAATGAGCAGTTCTTC.

The CDR3 nucleotides are TGCGCCAGCAGCCCCGAGGGGGCGTCTGGAAACACCATATATTTT. Its protein product is CASSPEGASGNTIYF. The V call is TRBV5-1, the J call TRBJ1-3; TRBD1 agrees at 7 bases. The CDR3 runs to 15 residues. CDR1 is SGHRS and CDR2 is YFSETQ in the germline V gene. The junction had 5 bases not matched to a gene; V was cut back by 4 bases and J by 1 base.

The chain carries TRBV12-3 or TRBV12-4 and TRBJ2-3; 10 bases are shared with TRBD2. CDR3 size: 14 residues. V shed 7 bases and J 4 bases; nucleotides not matched to a gene: 5. Written as DNA, the CDR3 is TGTGCCAGCACCTCGGGACTAGCGCCAGATACGCAGTATTTT. Amino acid sequence: CASTSGLAPDTQYF.

The gene calls are TRBV20-1 and TRBJ1-2, with 7 bases aligning to TRBD1. CDR3 size: 15 residues. CDR1 DFQATT and CDR2 SNEGSKA come from the germline V gene (reference sequence). The V and J ends lost 6 bases and 7 bases, in that order; junction bases with no gene match: 17. CDR3 DNA sequence: TGCAGTGCCCCCGACAGGGTGGCCCTCCGTTCTGGCTACACCTTC. Its protein is CSAPDRVALRSGYTF.

This rearrangement joins TRBV4-1 to TRBJ2-2; D remains unclear. The CDR3 has 13 residues. Germline V gives CDR1 MGHRA, CDR2 YSYEKL. V gave up 4 bases and J gave up 8 bases, with 11 bases separating them. The CDR3: CASSPITAGELFF. CDR3 bases: TGCGCCAGCAGCCCAATAACGGCGGGGGAGCTGTTTTTT.

The V gene is TRBV6-5, the J gene TRBJ2-7, with D maybe TRBD2 (6 bases). Germline assignment: CDR1 MNHEY and CDR2 SVGAGI. CDR3 length: 13 residues. Trimming took off 1 base at V and 3 bases at J, with 7 bases between the two ends. The CDR3 here is CASSYLGGYEQYF. In DNA form, the CDR3 reads TGTGCCAGCAGTTACTTGGGAGGCTACGAGCAGTACTTC.

CDR3 amino acids: CASSIEVVLEPQHF. The DNA of the CDR3 is TGTGCCAGTAGTATAGAAGTTGTATTGGAGCCCCAGCATTTT. J is TRBJ1-5 and V is TRBV19; D remains unclear. The CDR3 is made up of 14 amino acids. The V and J ends lost 0 bases and 8 bases respectively, with 11 bases between them. Germline V gene data show CDR1 as LNHDA and CDR2 as SQIVND (reference sequence).

This sequence joins TRBV12-3 or TRBV12-4 and TRBJ2-2; 10 bases fit TRBD2. The CDR3 is made up of 18 amino acids. The ends lost 1 base at V and 7 bases at J; junction bases unmatched: 12. The CDR3 loop reads CASSLEIRASGSGGELFF. CDR3 sequence (DNA): TGTGCCAGCAGTTTAGAGATCAGGGCTAGCGGGAGTGGCGGGGAGCTGTTTTTT.

V and J are TRBV29-1 and TRBJ1-2, with 7 bases that match TRBD1. Germline V CDR1 and CDR2: SQVTM, ANQGSEA. The CDR3 is 16 residues long. The V and J ends lost 4 bases and 0 bases, in that order; junction bases with no gene match: 11. The DNA for the CDR3 is TGCAGCGTTGGAACAGGGGCAGAAGCTCCTAACTATGGCTACACCTTC. Residues: CSVGTGAEAPNYGYTF.

This rearrangement joins TRBV5-4 to TRBJ2-3; 12 bases map to TRBD2. Germline loops: CDR1 SGHNT, CDR2 YYREEE (reference sequence). The CDR3 contains 16 residues. V was pared by 2 bases and J by 5 bases, with 6 bases of the junction left unmatched. The CDR3 bases are TGTGCCAGCAGCTTCCTAGCGGGAGGGGTACGAGATACGCAGTATTTT. This translates into CASSFLAGGVRDTQYF.

The chain uses TRBV29-1 and TRBJ2-3; 11 bases match TRBD2. Germline V gene data show CDR1 as SQVTM and CDR2 as ANQGSEA. The V and J ends lost 7 bases and 2 bases, in that order; junction bases with no gene match: 5. The length of the CDR3 is 14 residues. CDR3: CSGGLADFTDTQYF. The CDR3 nucleotides are TGCAGCGGGGGACTAGCGGACTTCACAGATACGCAGTATTTT.

The chain has TRBV2 and TRBJ2-2; TRBD2 agrees at 12 bases. The CDR3 has 16 amino acids. Germline CDR1 SNHLY, CDR2 FYNNEI. V was clipped by 7 bases and J by 4 bases; unmatched bases: 7. Here the CDR3 DNA reads TGTGCCAGCATTCGACTAGCGGGAGTTGGCACCGGGGAGCTGTTTTTT. The encoded protein is CASIRLAGVGTGELFF.

The V gene is TRBV30, the J gene TRBJ2-3; 7 bases match TRBD2. The CDR3 is 15 residues long. CDR1 and CDR2 (germline): GTSNPN, SVGIG (reference sequence). Trimming took 0 bases from V and 2 from J; bases not matched to a gene: 5. The CDR3 DNA follows: TGTGCCTGGAGTGTTAGCGGGTCCCTCACAGATACGCAGTATTTT. As protein: CAWSVSGSLTDTQYF.

The V gene is TRBV6-1, the J gene TRBJ2-2; D uncertain. The CDR3 has 13 amino acids. Per germline, CDR1 MNHNS and CDR2 SASEGT. Deletions cut 3 bases from V and 5 bases from J, with 7 bases between. CDR3 residues: CASSEVETGELFF. The DNA for the CDR3 is TGTGCCAGCAGTGAGGTCGAGACCGGGGAGCTGTTTTTT.

The CDR3 DNA reads as TGTGCCAGCAGCTTAGCTAGCGGGAGTGTGTACGAGCAGTACTTC. Its translation is CASSLASGSVYEQYF. The chain is built from TRBV7-2 and TRBJ2-7, with 9 bases fitting TRBD2. After removal of 0 bases from V and 4 bases from J, the junction contained 4 bases not matched to a gene. Per the germline V gene, CDR1 is SGHTA and CDR2 is FQGNSA. The CDR3 is 15 residues long.

The rearrangement links TRBV4-3 to TRBJ1-1; no definite D call. This CDR3 is 16 amino acids long. The germline V and J ends were trimmed by 0 bases and 5 bases, with 16 bases remaining between them. The germline CDR1 and CDR2 sequences are LGHNA and YSLEER. The CDR3 loop reads CASSQDGVGRSTEAFF. Written as DNA, the CDR3 is TGCGCCAGCAGCCAAGATGGGGTCGGCAGGTCAACTGAAGCTTTCTTT.

This rearrangement joins TRBV7-9 to TRBJ1-4; 8 bases fit TRBD1. The CDR3 is 15 residues long. Germline trimming cut 7 bases from V and 6 bases from J; bases unmatched to any gene: 10. Germline V gives CDR1 SEHNR, CDR2 FQNEAQ (reference sequence). CDR3 DNA sequence: TGTGCCAGCACCAGTACAGGGGGGGAAGATGAAAAACTGTTTTTT. Residues: CASTSTGGEDEKLFF.

The genes are TRBV27 and TRBJ2-3; TRBD2 aligns across 14 bases. Germline trimming cut 8 bases from V and 2 bases from J; bases unmatched to any gene: 6. Germline CDR1 and CDR2: MNHEY and SMNVEV (reference sequence). The CDR3 covers 16 residues. The DNA of the CDR3 is TGTGCCAGCGGAGGGACTAGCGGGAGTTTCACAGATACGCAGTATTTT. Amino acids: CASGGTSGSFTDTQYF.

The J gene is TRBJ2-4, the V gene TRBV18; 8 bases are a match to TRBD2. J gave up 7 bases and V 4 bases, and 12 bases lay outside the gene matches. The CDR3 sequence is 16 residues long. CDR1 KGHSH and CDR2 LQKENI come from the germline V gene. The CDR3, as DNA: TGTGCCAGCTCACAGAAGGGAGCGGGAGTGAAGAACATTCAGTACTTC. This translates into CASSQKGAGVKNIQYF.

This clonotype has a single count. The gene calls are TRBV2 and TRBJ2-6; D gene uncertain. This CDR3 is built from 16 residues. Trimming cost V 3 bases and J 1 base, with 10 bases left between them. Germline CDR1 reads SNHLY; CDR2 reads FYNNEI. CDR3 region: CASSEELGSGANVLTF. CDR3 DNA: TGTGCCAGCAGTGAGGAATTGGGGTCTGGGGCCAACGTCCTGACTTTC.

The genes are TRBV2 and TRBJ2-6; no firm D call. CDR1 is SNHLY and CDR2 is FYNNEI in the germline V gene. V was cut by 6 bases and J by 0 bases, with 9 bases left in between. The length of the CDR3 is 15 residues. CDR3 DNA sequence: TGTGCCAGCAGGTTTGGGATCTCTGGGGCCAACGTCCTGACTTTC. Translating it yields CASRFGISGANVLTF. The full variable domain, in which reference TRBV2 and TRBJ2-6 provide the parts outside the CDR3, is EPEVTQTPSHQVTQMGQEVILRCVPISNHLYFYWYRQILGQKVEFLVSFYNNEISEKSEIFDDQFSVERPDGSNFTLKIRSTKLEDSAMYFCASRFGISGANVLTFGAGSRLTVL.

This clonotype was recorded once. The chain is built from TRBV7-9 and TRBJ2-5; D gene ambiguous. Germline loops: CDR1 SEHNR, CDR2 FQNEAQ (reference sequence). Trimming took 5 bases from V and 4 from J, leaving 14 bases between them. The CDR3 sequence is 14 residues long. The CDR3 protein is CASSHEVARETQYF. CDR3 sequence (DNA): TGTGCCAGCAGCCACGAGGTAGCAAGAGAGACCCAGTACTTC. The full variable domain, with the rest looked up from reference TRBV7-9 and TRBJ2-5, is DTGVSQNPRHKITKRGQNVTFRCDPISEHNRLYWYRQTLGQGPEFLTYFQNEAQLEKSRLLSDRFSAERPKGSFSTLEIQRTEQGDSAMYLCASSHEVARETQYFGPGTRLLVL.

The chain's CDR3 is CATSSAPGQRSYNEQFF. DNA for the CDR3: TGTGCCACCAGCAGCGCACCGGGACAGCGCTCCTACAATGAGCAGTTCTTC. The gene calls are TRBV15 and TRBJ2-1, with 7 bases that match TRBD1. CDR3 length equals 17 residues. The germline V gene encodes CDR1 LNHNV and CDR2 YYDKDF (reference sequence). The J segment lost 0 bases and the V segment lost 3 bases, leaving 8 bases of the junction unmatched.

J is TRBJ2-7 and V is TRBV29-1; TRBD1 aligns across 7 bases. The CDR3 runs 14 residues. With V trimmed by 1 base and J by 6 bases, 9 bases remained unmatched. CDR1 is SQVTM and CDR2 is ANQGSEA in the germline V gene. The CDR3 coding sequence is TGCAGCGTTGAAGGGACAGGTGTATATGGCGAGCAGTACTTC. This translates into CSVEGTGVYGEQYF.

CDR3 amino acids: CASSASAAYNEQFF. The CDR3 region has the DNA TGTGCCAGCAGCGCTAGCGCTGCCTACAATGAGCAGTTCTTC. The gene calls are TRBV7-6 and TRBJ2-1; possibly TRBD2 for D (6 bases). This CDR3 is built from 14 residues. The ends were cut back, 5 bases at V and 2 bases at J, with 10 bases in the middle. CDR1 and CDR2 from the germline V gene are SGHVS and FNYEAQ.

This chain uses TRBV13 with TRBJ2-1; TRBD2 might be the D (5 bases). The V gene's germline CDR1 is PRHDT and CDR2 FYEKMQ (reference sequence). This CDR3 spans 20 amino acids. V was pared by 7 bases and J by 6 bases, with 34 bases between. This CDR3 is CASTNLPPQHLASPGNEQFF. The CDR3 DNA sequence: TGTGCCAGCACCAACCTCCCCCCACAGCACCTAGCCTCTCCAGGCAATGAGCAGTTCTTC.

The gene calls are TRBV5-1 and TRBJ2-7; D possibly matches TRBD1 or TRBD2 (5 bases each). The V end lost 0 bases, the J end lost 2 bases, and 9 bases lay between the germline ends. The germline V gene encodes CDR1 SGHRS and CDR2 YFSETQ. The CDR3 runs 14 residues. CDR3 protein: CASSLGGNTYEQYF. The CDR3 DNA is TGCGCCAGCAGCTTGGGGGGGAACACCTACGAGCAGTACTTC.

The chain couples TRBV7-8 to TRBJ1-1; maybe TRBD1 (5 bases). V dropped 0 bases and J dropped 4 bases, with 12 bases sitting between them. The CDR3 is made up of 15 amino acids. In germline, CDR1 is SGHVS, CDR2 FQNEAQ. The CDR3 loop reads CASSLAGTGSTEAFF. The CDR3 nucleotides read TGTGCCAGCAGCTTAGCAGGGACGGGGAGCACTGAAGCTTTCTTT.

This rearrangement joins TRBV11-2 to TRBJ2-1, with 9 bases lining up with TRBD2. The ends lost 4 bases at V and 3 bases at J; junction bases unmatched: 7. Germline CDR1 is SGHAT and CDR2 is FQNNGV. This CDR3 region has 16 residues. For the CDR3, the DNA is TGTGCCAGCAGCTCCCGTCCTAGCGGGGACTACAATGAGCAGTTCTTC. As protein: CASSSRPSGDYNEQFF.